This T cell receptor (beta chain) was sequenced for a study of control samples from healthy donors and cancer patients. V lost 2 bases, J lost 10 bases, and 18 bases lay in between. The CDR3 spans 16 residues. The germline V gene encodes CDR1 SGHTA and CDR2 FQGNSA. Measured with immunoSEQ multiplex PCR; TCRdb has only the in-frame clones, and not every one. The sample contains 150,000 to 200,000 clones, about 93% of which appear only once. The receptor's source is a woman aged 30 to 39 in good health. Sequenced input: blood. J is TRBJ1-6 and V is TRBV7-2; perhaps TRBD1 as D (5 bases). CDR3 sequence (DNA): TGTGCCAGCAGCTTAAGGGGACTGGGCTCAGGATCACCCCTCCACTTT. Protein product: CASSLRGLGSGSPLHF.